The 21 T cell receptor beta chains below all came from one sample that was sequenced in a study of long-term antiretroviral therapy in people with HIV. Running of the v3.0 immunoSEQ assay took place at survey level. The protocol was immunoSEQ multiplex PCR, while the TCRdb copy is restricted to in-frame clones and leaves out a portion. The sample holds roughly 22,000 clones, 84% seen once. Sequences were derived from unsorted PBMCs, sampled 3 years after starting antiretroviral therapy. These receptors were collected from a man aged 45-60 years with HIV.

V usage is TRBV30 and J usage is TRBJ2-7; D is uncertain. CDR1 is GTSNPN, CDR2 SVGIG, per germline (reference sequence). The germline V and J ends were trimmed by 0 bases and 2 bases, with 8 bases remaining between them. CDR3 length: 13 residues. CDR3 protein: CAWSVHSPYEQYF. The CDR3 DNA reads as TGTGCCTGGAGTGTACACTCCCCCTACGAGCAGTACTTC.

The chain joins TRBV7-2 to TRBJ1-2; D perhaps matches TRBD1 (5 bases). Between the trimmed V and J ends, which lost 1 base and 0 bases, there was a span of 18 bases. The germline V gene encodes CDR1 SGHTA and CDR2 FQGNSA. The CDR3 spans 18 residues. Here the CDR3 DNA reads TGTGCCAGCAGCTTAGGTGGGGGAAAGATAACTACTAACTATGGCTACACCTTC. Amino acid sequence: CASSLGGGKITTNYGYTF. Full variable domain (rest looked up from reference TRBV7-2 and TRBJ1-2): GAGVSQSPSNKVTEKGKDVELRCDPISGHTALYWYRQSLGQGLEFLIYFQGNSAPDKSGLPSDRFSAERTGGSVSTLTIQRTQQEDSAVYLCASSLGGGKITTNYGYTFGSGTRLTVV.

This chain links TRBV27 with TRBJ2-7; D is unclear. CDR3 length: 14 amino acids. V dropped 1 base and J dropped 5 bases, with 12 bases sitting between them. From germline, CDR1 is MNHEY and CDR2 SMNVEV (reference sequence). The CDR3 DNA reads TGTGCCAGCAGTTTATGGGCTTCTTCTAACGAGCAGTACTTC. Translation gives CASSLWASSNEQYF.

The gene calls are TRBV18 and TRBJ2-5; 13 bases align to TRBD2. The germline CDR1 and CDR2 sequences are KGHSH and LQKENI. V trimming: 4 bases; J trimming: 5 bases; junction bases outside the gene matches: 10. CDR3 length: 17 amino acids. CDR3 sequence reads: CASSHEVLTSGRETQYF. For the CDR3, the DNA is TGTGCCAGCTCACACGAAGTCCTGACTAGCGGGAGGGAGACCCAGTACTTC.

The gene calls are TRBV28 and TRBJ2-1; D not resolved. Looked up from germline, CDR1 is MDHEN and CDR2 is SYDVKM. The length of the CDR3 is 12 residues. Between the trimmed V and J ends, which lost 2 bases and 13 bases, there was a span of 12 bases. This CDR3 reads CASSLMGYVQFF. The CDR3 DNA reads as TGTGCCAGCAGTTTAATGGGGTACGTACAGTTCTTC.

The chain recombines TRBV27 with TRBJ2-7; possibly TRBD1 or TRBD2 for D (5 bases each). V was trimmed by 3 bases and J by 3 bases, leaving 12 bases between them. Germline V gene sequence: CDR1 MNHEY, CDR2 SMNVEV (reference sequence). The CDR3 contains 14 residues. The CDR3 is CASSFRDPGYEQYF. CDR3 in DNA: TGTGCCAGCAGTTTCCGGGACCCAGGCTACGAGCAGTACTTC.

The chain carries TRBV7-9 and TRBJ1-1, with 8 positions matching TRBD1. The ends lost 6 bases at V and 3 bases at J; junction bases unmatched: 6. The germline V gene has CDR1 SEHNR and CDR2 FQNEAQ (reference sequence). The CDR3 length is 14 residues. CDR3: CASRFGTGDTEAFF. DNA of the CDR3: TGTGCCAGCAGGTTCGGGACAGGCGACACTGAAGCTTTCTTT.

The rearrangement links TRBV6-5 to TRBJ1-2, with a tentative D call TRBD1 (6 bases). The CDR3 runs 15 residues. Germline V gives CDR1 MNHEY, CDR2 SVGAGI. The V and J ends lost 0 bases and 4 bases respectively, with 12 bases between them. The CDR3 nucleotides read TGTGCCAGCAGTTACTCAGGCAGGGGAACCTATGGCTACACCTTC. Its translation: CASSYSGRGTYGYTF.

CDR3 nucleotide sequence: TGTGCCAGCAGCTCCGGGGCGTGGGGCTCCGAGCAGTACTTC. It is translated as CASSSGAWGSEQYF. The chain couples TRBV7-9 to TRBJ2-7; tentatively, D is TRBD1 or TRBD2 (5 bases each). Germline-derived CDR1 and CDR2 are SEHNR and FQNEAQ (reference sequence). The CDR3 totals 14 residues. V lost 4 bases and J 6 bases, leaving 16 bases between the germline ends. Drawing the rest from reference TRBV7-9 and TRBJ2-7, the complete variable domain is DTGVSQNPRHKITKRGQNVTFRCDPISEHNRLYWYRQTLGQGPEFLTYFQNEAQLEKSRLLSDRFSAERPKGSFSTLEIQRTEQGDSAMYLCASSSGAWGSEQYFGPGTRLTVT.

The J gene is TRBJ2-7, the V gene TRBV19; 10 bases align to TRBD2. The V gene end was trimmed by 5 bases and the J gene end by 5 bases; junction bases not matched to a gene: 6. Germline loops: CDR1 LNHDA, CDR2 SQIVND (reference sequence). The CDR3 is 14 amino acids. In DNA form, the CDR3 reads TGTGCCAGTAGTGCTCTAGCGGGAGCAAACGAGCAGTACTTC. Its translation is CASSALAGANEQYF.

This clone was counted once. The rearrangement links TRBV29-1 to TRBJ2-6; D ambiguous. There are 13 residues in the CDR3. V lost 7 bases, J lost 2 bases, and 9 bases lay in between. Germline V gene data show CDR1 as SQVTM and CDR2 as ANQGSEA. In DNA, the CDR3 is TGCAGCGCTCCAGTTCCTGGGGCCAACGTCCTGACTTTC. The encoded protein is CSAPVPGANVLTF.

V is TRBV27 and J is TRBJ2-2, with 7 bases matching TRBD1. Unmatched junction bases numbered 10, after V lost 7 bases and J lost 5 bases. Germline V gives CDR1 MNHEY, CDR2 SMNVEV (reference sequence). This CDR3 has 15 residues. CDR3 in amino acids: CASILTGSGTGELFF. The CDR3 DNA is TGTGCCAGCATTTTGACAGGGTCGGGGACCGGGGAGCTGTTTTTT.

The CDR3 loop reads CASSRSSRYEQYF. The DNA for the CDR3 is TGTGCCAGCAGTAGAAGTAGCCGATACGAGCAGTACTTC. The V call is TRBV28, the J call TRBJ2-7; D gene unclear. Germline CDR1 and CDR2: MDHEN and SYDVKM. V was cut by 5 bases and J by 4 bases, with 12 bases left in between. This CDR3 is built from 13 residues.

CDR3 coding DNA: TGTGCCAGCAGTTCGTGGGACAGTGGATCTGGAAACACCATATATTTT. Translation gives CASSSWDSGSGNTIYF. The chain has TRBV28 and TRBJ1-3, with 7 bases identical to TRBD1. Germline CDR1 and CDR2: MDHEN and SYDVKM. The CDR3 loop spans 16 amino acids. The ends lost 4 bases at V and 1 base at J; junction bases unmatched: 7.

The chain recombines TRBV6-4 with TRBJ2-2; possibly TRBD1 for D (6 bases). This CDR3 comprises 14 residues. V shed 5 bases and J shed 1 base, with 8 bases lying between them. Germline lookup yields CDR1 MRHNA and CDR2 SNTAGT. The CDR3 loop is CASSKQGNTGELFF. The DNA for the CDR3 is TGTGCCAGCAGTAAACAGGGGAACACCGGGGAGCTGTTTTTT.

The CDR3 coding sequence is TGTGCCAGCAGCTTGGGCAGATTCTCCTACGAGCAGTACTTC. It codes for CASSLGRFSYEQYF. The chain recombines TRBV11-3 with TRBJ2-7; D is undetermined. This CDR3 is 14 amino acids long. V dropped 3 bases and J dropped 0 bases, with 9 bases sitting between them. The germline gives CDR1 SGHNT, CDR2 YENEEA. The complete variable domain, with remaining parts taken from reference TRBV11-3 and TRBJ2-7, reads EAGVVQSPRYKIIEKKQPVAFWCNPISGHNTLYWYLQNLGQGPELLIRYENEEAVDDSQLPKDRFSAERLKGVDSTLKIQPAELGDSAVYLCASSLGRFSYEQYFGPGTRLTVT.

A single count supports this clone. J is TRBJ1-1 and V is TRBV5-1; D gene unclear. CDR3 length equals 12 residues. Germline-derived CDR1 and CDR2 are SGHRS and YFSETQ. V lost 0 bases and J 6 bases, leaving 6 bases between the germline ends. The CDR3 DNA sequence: TGCGCCAGCAGCTTGGAGGCTTCTGAAGCTTTCTTT. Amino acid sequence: CASSLEASEAFF.

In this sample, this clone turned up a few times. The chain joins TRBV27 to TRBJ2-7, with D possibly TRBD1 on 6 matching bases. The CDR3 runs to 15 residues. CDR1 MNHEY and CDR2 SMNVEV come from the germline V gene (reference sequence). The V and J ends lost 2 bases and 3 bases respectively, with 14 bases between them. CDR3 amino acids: CASSLISGRGYEQYF. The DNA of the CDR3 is TGTGCCAGCAGTTTAATTTCCGGCAGGGGCTACGAGCAGTACTTC.

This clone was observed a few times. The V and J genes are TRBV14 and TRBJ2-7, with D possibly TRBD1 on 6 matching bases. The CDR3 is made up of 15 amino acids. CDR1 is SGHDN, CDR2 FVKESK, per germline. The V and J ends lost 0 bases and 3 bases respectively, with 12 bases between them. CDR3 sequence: CASSQESYRDYEQYF. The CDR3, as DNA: TGTGCCAGCAGCCAAGAGTCCTACAGGGACTACGAGCAGTACTTC. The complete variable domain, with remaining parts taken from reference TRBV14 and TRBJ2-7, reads EAGVTQFPSHSVIEKGQTVTLRCDPISGHDNLYWYRRVMGKEIKFLLHFVKESKQDESGMPNNRFLAERTGGTYSTLKVQPAELEDSGVYFCASSQESYRDYEQYFGPGTRLTVT.

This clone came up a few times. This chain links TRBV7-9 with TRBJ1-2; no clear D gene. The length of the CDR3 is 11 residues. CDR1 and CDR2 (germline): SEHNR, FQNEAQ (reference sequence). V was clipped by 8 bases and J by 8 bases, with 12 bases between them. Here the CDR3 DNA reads TGTGCCAGCGTACCTACTCGAGGCTACACCTTC. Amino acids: CASVPTRGYTF.

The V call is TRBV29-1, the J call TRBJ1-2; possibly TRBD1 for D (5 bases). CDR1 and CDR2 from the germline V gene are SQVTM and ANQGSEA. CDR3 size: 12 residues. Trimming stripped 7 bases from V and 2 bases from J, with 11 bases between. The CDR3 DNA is TGCAGCGGCGGGACGGGGAACTATGGCTACACCTTC. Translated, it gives CSGGTGNYGYTF. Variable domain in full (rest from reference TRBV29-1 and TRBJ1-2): SAVISQKPSRDICQRGTSLTIQCQVDSQVTMMFWYRQQPGQSLTLIATANQGSEATYESGFVIDKFPISRPNLTFSTLTVSNMSPEDSSIYLCSGGTGNYGYTFGSGTRLTVV.